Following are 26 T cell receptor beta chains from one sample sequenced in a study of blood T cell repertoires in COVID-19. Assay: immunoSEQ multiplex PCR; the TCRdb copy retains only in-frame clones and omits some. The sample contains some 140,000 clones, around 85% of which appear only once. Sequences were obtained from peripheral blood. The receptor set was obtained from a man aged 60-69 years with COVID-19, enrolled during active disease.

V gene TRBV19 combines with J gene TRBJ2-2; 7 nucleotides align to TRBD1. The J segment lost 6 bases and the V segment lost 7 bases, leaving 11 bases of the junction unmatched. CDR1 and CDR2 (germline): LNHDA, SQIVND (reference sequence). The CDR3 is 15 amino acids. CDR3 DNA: TGTGCCAGTACCGAAGGACAGGACGACGCCGGGGAGCTGTTTTTT. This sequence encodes CASTEGQDDAGELFF.

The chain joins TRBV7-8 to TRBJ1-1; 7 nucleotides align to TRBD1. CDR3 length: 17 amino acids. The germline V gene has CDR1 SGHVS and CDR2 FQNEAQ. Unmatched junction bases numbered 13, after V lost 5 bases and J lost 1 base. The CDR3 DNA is TGTGCCAGCAGCCGACAGGGTAACATGGTTGGGAACACTGAAGCTTTCTTT. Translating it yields CASSRQGNMVGNTEAFF.

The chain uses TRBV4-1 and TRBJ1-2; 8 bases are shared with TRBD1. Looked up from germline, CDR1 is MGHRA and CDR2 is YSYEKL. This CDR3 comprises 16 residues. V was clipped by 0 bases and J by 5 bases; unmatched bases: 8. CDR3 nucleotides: TGCGCCAGCAGCCAAGAAGGACAGGGCCTCCCATATGGCTACACCTTC. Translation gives CASSQEGQGLPYGYTF.

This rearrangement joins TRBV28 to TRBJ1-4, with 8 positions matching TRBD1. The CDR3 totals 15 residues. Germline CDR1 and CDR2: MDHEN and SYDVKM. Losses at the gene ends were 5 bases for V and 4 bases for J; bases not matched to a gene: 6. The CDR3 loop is CASSRQGTFNEKLFF. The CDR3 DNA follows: TGTGCCAGCAGTAGACAGGGGACTTTTAATGAAAAACTGTTTTTT.

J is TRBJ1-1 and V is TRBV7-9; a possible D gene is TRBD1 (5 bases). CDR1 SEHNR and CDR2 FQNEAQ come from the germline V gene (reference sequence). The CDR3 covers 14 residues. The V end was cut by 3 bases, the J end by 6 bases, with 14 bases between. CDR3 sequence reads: CASSLGGPWAEAFF. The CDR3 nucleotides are TGTGCCAGCAGCTTGGGGGGTCCCTGGGCTGAAGCTTTCTTT.

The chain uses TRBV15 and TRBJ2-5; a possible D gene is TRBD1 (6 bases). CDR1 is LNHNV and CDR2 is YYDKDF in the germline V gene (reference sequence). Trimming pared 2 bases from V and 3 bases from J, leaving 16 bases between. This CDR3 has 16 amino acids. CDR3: CATSRRQVSPEETQYF. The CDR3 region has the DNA TGTGCCACCAGCAGACGACAGGTCTCCCCTGAAGAGACCCAGTACTTC.

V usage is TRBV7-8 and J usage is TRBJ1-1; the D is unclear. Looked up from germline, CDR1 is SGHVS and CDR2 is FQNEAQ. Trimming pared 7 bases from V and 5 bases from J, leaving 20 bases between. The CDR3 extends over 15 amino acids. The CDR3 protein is CASTRGSRGGTEAFF. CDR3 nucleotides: TGTGCCAGCACCCGTGGGTCCCGCGGAGGTACTGAAGCTTTCTTT.

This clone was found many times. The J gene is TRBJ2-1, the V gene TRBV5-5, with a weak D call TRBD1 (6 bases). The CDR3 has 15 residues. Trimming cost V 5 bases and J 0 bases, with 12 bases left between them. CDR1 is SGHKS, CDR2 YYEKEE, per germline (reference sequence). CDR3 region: CASSNTGSSYNEQFF. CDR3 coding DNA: TGTGCCAGCAGTAATACAGGGAGCTCCTACAATGAGCAGTTCTTC.

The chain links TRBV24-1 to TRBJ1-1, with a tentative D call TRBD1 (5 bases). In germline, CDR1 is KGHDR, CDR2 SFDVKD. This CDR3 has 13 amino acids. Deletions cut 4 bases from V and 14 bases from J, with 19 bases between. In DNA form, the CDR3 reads TGTGCCACCAGTGAGCGGGACCGTCCTCAGTGGTTCTTT. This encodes CATSERDRPQWFF.

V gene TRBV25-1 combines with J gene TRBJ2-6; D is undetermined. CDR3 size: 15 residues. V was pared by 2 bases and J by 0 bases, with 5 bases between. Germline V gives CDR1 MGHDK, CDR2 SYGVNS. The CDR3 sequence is CASSEHSSGANVLTF. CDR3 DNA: TGTGCCAGCAGTGAACACAGCTCTGGGGCCAACGTCCTGACTTTC.

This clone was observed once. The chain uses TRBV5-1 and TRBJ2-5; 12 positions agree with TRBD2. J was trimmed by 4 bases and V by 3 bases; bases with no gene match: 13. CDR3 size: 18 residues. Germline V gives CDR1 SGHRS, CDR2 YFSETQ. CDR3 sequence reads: CASSYGGASGRAGETQYF. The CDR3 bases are TGCGCCAGCAGCTACGGGGGGGCTAGCGGGAGGGCCGGAGAGACCCAGTACTTC.

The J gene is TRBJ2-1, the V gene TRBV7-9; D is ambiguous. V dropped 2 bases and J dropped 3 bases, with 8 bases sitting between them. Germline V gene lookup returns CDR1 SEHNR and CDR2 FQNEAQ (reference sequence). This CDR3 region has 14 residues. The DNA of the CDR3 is TGTGCCAGCAGCTTACTAGTGAACTACAATGAGCAGTTCTTC. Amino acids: CASSLLVNYNEQFF.

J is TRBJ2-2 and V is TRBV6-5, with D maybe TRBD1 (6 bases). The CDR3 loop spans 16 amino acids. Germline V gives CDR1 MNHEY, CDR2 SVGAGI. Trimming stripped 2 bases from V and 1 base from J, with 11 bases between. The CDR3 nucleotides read TGTGCCAGCAGTTACACCGTGACAGGGAACACCGGGGAGCTGTTTTTT. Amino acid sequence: CASSYTVTGNTGELFF.

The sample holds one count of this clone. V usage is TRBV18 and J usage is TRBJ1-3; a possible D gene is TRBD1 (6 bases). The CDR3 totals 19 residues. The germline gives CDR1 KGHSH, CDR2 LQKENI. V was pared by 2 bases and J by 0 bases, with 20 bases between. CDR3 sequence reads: CASSPVFSTGSLSGNTIYF. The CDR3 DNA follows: TGTGCCAGCTCACCAGTATTTTCGACAGGAAGCCTCTCTGGAAACACCATATATTTT.

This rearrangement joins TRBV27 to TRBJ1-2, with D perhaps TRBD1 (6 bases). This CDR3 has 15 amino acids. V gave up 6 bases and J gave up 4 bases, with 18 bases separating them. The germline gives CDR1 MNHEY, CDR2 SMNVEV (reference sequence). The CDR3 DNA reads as TGTGCCAGCAGGCAAACCCAGCAGGGGATCTATGGCTACACCTTC. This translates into CASRQTQQGIYGYTF.

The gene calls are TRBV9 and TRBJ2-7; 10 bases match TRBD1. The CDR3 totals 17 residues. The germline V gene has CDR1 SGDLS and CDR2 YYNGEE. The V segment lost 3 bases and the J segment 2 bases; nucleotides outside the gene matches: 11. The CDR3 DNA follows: TGTGCCAGCAGCGCCTCCGGGACAGGGGTCTTGCCCTACGAGCAGTACTTC. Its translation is CASSASGTGVLPYEQYF.

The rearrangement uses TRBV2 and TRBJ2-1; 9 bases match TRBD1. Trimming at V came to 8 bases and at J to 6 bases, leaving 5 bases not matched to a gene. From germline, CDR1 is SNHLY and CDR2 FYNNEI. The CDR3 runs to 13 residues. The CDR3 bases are TGTGCCAGCCAAGGACAGGGGTTCAATGAGCAGTTCTTC. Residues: CASQGQGFNEQFF.

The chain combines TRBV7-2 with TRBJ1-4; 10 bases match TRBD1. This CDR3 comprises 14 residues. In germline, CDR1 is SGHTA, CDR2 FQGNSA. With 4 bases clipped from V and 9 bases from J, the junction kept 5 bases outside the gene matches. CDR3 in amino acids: CASSSGQGVKKLFF. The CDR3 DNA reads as TGTGCCAGCAGCTCCGGACAGGGGGTCAAAAAACTGTTTTTT.

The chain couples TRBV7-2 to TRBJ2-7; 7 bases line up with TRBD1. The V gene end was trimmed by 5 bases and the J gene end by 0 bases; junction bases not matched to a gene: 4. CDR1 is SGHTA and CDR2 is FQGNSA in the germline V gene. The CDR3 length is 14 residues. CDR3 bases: TGTGCCAGCAGCCCAACAGGGGTCTCCTACGAGCAGTACTTC. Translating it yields CASSPTGVSYEQYF. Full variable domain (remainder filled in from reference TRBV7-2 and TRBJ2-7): GAGVSQSPSNKVTEKGKDVELRCDPISGHTALYWYRQSLGQGLEFLIYFQGNSAPDKSGLPSDRFSAERTGGSVSTLTIQRTQQEDSAVYLCASSPTGVSYEQYFGPGTRLTVT.

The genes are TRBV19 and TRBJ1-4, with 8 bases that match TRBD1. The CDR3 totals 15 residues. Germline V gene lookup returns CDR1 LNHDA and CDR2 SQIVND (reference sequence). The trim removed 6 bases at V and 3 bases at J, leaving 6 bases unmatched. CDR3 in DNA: TGTGCCAGTAGGACAGGGGTGGCGGCTAATGAAAAACTGTTTTTT. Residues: CASRTGVAANEKLFF. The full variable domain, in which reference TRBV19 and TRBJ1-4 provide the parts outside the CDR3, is DGGITQSPKYLFRKEGQNVTLSCEQNLNHDAMYWYRQDPGQGLRLIYYSQIVNDFQKGDIAEGYSVSREKKESFPLTVTSAQKNPTAFYLCASRTGVAANEKLFFGSGTQLSVL.

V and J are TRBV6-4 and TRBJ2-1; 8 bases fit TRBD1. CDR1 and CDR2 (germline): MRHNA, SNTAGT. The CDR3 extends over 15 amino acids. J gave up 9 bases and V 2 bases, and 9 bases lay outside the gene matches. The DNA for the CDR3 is TGTGCCAGCAGTGACAGGGCAGGGGGCGGTTTTGAGCAGTTCTTC. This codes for CASSDRAGGGFEQFF.

The DNA of the CDR3 is TGTGCCAGCAGTTTACGGCGGTTTGAAGCTTTCTTT. It codes for CASSLRRFEAFF. V is TRBV12-3 or TRBV12-4 and J is TRBJ1-1, with unresolved D. V shed 2 bases and J shed 7 bases, with 8 bases lying between them. CDR3 length: 12 amino acids.

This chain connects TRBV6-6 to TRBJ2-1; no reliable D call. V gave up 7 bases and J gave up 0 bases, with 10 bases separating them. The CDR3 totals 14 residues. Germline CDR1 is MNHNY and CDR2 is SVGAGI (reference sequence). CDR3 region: CASTPLGSYNEQFF. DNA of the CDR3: TGTGCCAGCACCCCCCTAGGCTCCTACAATGAGCAGTTCTTC.

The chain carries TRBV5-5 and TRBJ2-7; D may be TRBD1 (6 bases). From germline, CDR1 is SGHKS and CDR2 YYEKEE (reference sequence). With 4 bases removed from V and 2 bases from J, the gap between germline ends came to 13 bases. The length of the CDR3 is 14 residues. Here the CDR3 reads CASSLTGTTYEQYF. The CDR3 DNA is TGTGCCAGCAGCCTAACCGGGACAACCTACGAGCAGTACTTC.

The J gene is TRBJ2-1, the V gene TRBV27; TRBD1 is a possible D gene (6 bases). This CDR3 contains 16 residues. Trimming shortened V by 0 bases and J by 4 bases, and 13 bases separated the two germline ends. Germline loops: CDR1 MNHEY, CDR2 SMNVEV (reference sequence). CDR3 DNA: TGTGCCAGCAGTTTATCTCGGTCAGGGGATTACAATGAGCAGTTCTTC. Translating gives CASSLSRSGDYNEQFF.

The CDR3: CASSLSGTGGPEQFF. The CDR3 DNA follows: TGTGCCAGCAGTTTATCGGGGACAGGGGGCCCTGAGCAGTTCTTC. V usage is TRBV27 and J usage is TRBJ2-1; 12 nucleotides align to TRBD1. Trimming at V came to 0 bases and at J to 9 bases, leaving 3 bases not matched to a gene. CDR1 and CDR2 (germline): MNHEY, SMNVEV (reference sequence). The CDR3 runs 15 residues.